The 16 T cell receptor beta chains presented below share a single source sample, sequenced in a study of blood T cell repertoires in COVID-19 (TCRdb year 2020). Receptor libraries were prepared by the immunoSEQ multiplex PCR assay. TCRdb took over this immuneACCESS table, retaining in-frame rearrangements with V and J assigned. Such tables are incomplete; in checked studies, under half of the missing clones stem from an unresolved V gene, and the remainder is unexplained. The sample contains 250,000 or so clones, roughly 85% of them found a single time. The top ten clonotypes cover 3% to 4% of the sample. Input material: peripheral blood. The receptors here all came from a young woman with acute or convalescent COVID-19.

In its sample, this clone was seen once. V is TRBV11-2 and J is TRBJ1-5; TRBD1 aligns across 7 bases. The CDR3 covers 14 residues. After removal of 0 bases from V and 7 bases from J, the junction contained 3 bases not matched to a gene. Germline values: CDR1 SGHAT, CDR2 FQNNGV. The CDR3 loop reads CASSLEGRGQPQHF. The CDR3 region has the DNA TGTGCCAGCAGCTTAGAGGGCAGGGGGCAGCCCCAGCATTTT.

CDR3 nucleotide sequence: TGCGCCAGCAGCCTCTCTACCAACTACAATGAGCAGTTCTTC. This codes for CASSLSTNYNEQFF. This chain joins TRBV4-3 and TRBJ2-1; D unclear. V was trimmed by 4 bases and J by 3 bases, leaving 10 bases between them. The CDR3 extends over 14 amino acids. Per germline, CDR1 LGHNA and CDR2 YSLEER.

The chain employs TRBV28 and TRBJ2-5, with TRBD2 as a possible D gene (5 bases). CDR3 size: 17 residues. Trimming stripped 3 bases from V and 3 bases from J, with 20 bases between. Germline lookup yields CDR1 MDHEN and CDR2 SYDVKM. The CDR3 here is CASSFRASSPDEETQYF. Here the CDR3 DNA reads TGTGCCAGCAGTTTTCGGGCTAGCTCCCCCGATGAAGAGACCCAGTACTTC.

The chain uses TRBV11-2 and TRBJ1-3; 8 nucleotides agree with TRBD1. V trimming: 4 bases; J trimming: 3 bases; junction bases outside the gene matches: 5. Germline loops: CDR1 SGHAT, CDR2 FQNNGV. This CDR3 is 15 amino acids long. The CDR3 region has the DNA TGTGCCAGCAGCTACGCTACAGGGGGTGGAAACACCATATATTTT. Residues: CASSYATGGGNTIYF.

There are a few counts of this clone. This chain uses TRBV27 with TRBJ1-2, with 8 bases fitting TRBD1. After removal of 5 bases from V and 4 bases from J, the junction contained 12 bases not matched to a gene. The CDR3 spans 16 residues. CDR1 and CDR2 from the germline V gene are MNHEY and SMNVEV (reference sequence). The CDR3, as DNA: TGTGCCAGCAGTAGATACACAGGGGGGGAGACCTATGGCTACACCTTC. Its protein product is CASSRYTGGETYGYTF.

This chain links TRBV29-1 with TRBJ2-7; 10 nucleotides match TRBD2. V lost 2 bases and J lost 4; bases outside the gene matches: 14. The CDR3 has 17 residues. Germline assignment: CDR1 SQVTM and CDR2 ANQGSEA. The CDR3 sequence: CSVETYGGTSDKYEQYF. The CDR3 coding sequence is TGCAGCGTTGAAACTTATGGGGGGACTAGCGACAAGTACGAGCAGTACTTC.

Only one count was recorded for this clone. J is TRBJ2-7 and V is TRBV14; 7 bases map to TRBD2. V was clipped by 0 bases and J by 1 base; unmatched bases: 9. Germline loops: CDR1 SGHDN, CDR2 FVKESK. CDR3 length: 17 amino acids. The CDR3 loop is CASSQDTYLAVSYEQYF. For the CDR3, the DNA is TGTGCCAGCAGCCAAGACACATACCTAGCGGTATCCTACGAGCAGTACTTC.

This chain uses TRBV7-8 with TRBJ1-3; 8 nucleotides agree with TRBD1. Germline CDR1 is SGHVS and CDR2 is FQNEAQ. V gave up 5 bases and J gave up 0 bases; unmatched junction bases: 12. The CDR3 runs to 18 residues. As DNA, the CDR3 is TGTGCCAGCAGCCAAACAGGGGACAGGCTCTACTCTGGAAACACCATATATTTT. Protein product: CASSQTGDRLYSGNTIYF. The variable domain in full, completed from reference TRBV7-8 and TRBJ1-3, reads GAGVSQSPRYKVAKRGQDVALRCDPISGHVSLFWYQQALGQGPEFLTYFQNEAQLDKSGLPSDRFFAERPEGSVSTLKIQRTQQEDSAVYLCASSQTGDRLYSGNTIYFGEGSWLTVV.

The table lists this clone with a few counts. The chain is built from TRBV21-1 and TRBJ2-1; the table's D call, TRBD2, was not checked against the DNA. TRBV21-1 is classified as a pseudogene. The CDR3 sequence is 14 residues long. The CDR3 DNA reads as TGTGCCAGCAGCTGCCGGCCCGGGATCAATGAGCAGTTCTTC. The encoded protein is CASSCRPGINEQFF.

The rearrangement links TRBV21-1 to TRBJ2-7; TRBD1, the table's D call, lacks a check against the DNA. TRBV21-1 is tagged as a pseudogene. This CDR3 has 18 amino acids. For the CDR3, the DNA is TGTGCCAGCAGCCTAAAGCGCTCCACCGGGACAGGGGGTGGCGAGCAGTACTTC. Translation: CASSLKRSTGTGGGEQYF.

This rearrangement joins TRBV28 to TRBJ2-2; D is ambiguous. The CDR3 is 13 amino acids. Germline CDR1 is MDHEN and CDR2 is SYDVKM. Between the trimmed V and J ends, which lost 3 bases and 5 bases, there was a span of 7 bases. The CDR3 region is CASSFRATGELFF. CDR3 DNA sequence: TGTGCCAGCAGTTTTAGAGCTACCGGGGAGCTGTTTTTT.

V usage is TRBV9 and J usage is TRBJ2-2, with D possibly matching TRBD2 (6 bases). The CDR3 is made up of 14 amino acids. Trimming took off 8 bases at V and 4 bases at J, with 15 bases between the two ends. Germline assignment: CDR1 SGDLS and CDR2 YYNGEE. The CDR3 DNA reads TGTGCCAGTAATCACGGGAGTCGCACCGGGGAGCTGTTTTTT. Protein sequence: CASNHGSRTGELFF.

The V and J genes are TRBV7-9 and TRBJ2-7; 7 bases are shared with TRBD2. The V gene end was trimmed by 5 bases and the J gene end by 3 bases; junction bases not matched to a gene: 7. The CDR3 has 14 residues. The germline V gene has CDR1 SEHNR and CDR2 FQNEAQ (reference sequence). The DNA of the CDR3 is TGTGCCAGCAGCCTCCGGGACTACTTCTACGAGCAGTACTTC. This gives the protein CASSLRDYFYEQYF.

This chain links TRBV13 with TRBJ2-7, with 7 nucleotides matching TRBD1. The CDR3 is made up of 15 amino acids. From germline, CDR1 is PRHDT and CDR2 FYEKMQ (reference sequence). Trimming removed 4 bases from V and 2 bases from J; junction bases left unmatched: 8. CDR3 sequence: CASSSPQGLAYEQYF. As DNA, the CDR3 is TGTGCCAGCAGCTCCCCACAGGGGCTAGCCTACGAGCAGTACTTC.

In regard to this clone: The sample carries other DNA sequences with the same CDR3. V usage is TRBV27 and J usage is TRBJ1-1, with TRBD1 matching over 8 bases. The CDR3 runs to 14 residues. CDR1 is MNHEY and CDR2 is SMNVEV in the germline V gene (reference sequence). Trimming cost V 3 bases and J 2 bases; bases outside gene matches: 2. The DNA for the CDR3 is TGTGCCAGCAGTTTGGACAGGGTCAACACTGAAGCTTTCTTT. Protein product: CASSLDRVNTEAFF.

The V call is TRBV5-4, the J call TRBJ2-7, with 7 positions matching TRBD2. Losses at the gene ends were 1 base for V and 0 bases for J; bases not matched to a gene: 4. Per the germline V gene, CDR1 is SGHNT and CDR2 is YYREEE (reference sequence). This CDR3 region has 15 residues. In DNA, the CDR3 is TGTGCCAGCAGCTTGCTGTCTAGCGGCTCCTACGAGCAGTACTTC. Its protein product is CASSLLSSGSYEQYF.